These T cell receptor beta chains were read from a single sample in a study of blood T cells in healthy people across ages. TCRdb ran MiXCR on the 5' RACE reads and lists one entry per CDR3 protein. Among about 640,000 distinct CDR3 sequences listed, about 28% were seen once. Source material: blood. The source of these receptors is a woman of 80 years or more in good health. CDR3s include the opening cysteine and the closing phenylalanine or tryptophan. A D gene is named only where the DNA matches it firmly. Clone sizes are given selectively: once, few, many, or a class where the clone is expanded.

clone_size,d_call,v_call,j_call,cdr3_aa,cdr3_nt
NA,NA,TRBV18,TRBJ2-2,CASSPAGGDGELFF,TGTGCCAGCTCACCAGCCGGTGGCGACGGGGAGCTGTTTTTT
NA,NA,TRBV9,TRBJ2-2,CASSGRDTGELFF,TGTGCCAGCAGCGGAAGGGATACCGGGGAGCTGTTTTTT
NA,TRBD1,TRBV6-6,TRBJ1-1,CASSAYRQGGTEAFF,TGTGCCAGCAGTGCTTATAGGCAGGGGGGTACTGAAGCTTTCTTT
few,NA,TRBV7-9,TRBJ1-1,CASSSTGTGDEAFF,TGTGCCAGCAGCTCAACAGGGACGGGAGATGAAGCTTTCTTT
many,TRBD1,TRBV5-1,TRBJ1-2,CASSLETGFGYGYTF,TGCGCCAGCAGCTTAGAGACAGGGTTCGGTTATGGCTACACCTTC
NA,NA,TRBV9,TRBJ2-1,CASSVAQGVYNEQFF,TGTGCCAGCAGCGTAGCGCAGGGAGTTTACAATGAGCAGTTCTTC
NA,NA,TRBV12-3/TRBV12-4,TRBJ1-3,CASSPWGGLSGNTIYF,TGTGCCAGCAGTCCCTGGGGGGGACTCTCTGGAAACACCATATATTTT
NA,NA,TRBV21-1,TRBJ1-2,CASSTTVGDQNHGYTF,TGTGCCAGCAGCACCACCGTCGGTGACCAAAACCATGGCTACACCTTC
NA,TRBD2,TRBV5-1,TRBJ2-1,CASSLQSSGRAGNEQFF,TGCGCCAGCAGCTTGCAATCTAGCGGGAGGGCCGGCAATGAGCAGTTCTTC
NA,NA,TRBV5-1,TRBJ1-1,CASSMEVAVGTEAFF,TGCGCCAGCAGCATGGAAGTAGCAGTGGGGACTGAAGCTTTCTTT
NA,NA,TRBV7-3,TRBJ1-1,CANSPTGEGHTEAFF,TGTGCCAACAGCCCGACCGGGGAGGGCCACACTGAAGCTTTCTTT
many,NA,TRBV5-6,TRBJ1-5,CASSLFTDRRNQPQHF,TGTGCCAGCAGCCTTTTTACCGACAGGCGTAATCAGCCCCAGCATTTT
few,NA,TRBV5-1,TRBJ2-2,CASSLSKGGYTGELFF,TGCGCCAGCAGCTTGTCGAAGGGGGGGTACACCGGGGAGCTGTTTTTT
NA,NA,TRBV6-4,TRBJ2-1,CARVEPHSYYNEQFF,TGTGCCCGCGTTGAGCCCCACTCCTACTACAATGAGCAGTTCTTC
many,NA,TRBV18,TRBJ2-5,CASSPRDETQYF,TGTGCCAGCTCACCACGGGACGAGACCCAGTACTTC
many,NA,TRBV7-6,TRBJ2-1,CASSTVDRRNEQFF,TGTGCCAGCAGCACAGTAGACAGGCGCAATGAGCAGTTCTTC
many,TRBD2,TRBV20-1,TRBJ2-3,CSATILAGGLGDTQYF,TGCAGTGCGACAATACTAGCGGGGGGGCTGGGAGATACGCAGTATTTT
many,TRBD1,TRBV6-1,TRBJ2-5,CASSDRGQETQYF,TGTGCCAGTTCGGACAGGGGGCAAGAGACCCAGTACTTC
many,TRBD1,TRBV27,TRBJ1-5,CASSMVAGGQPQHF,TGTGCCAGCAGCATGGTGGCAGGGGGTCAGCCCCAGCATTTT
few,NA,TRBV6-5,TRBJ1-1,CASWAGTEAFF,TGTGCCAGCTGGGCAGGCACTGAAGCTTTCTTT
NA,TRBD1,TRBV5-1,TRBJ2-7,CASRGIGTGTYEQYF,TGCGCCAGCAGGGGAATCGGGACAGGGACCTACGAGCAGTACTTC
many,NA,TRBV20-1,TRBJ2-1,CSARDLTGPTHEQFF,TGCAGTGCTAGAGATCTCACAGGACCTACACATGAGCAGTTCTTC